This T cell receptor (beta chain) was recorded in a study of T cell repertoires in cytomegalovirus infection. Whole-study context: HLA-B-restricted CMV epitopes that are well studied were used alongside recently identified HLA-C-restricted ones. Public signatures in TCR beta pointed to CMV infection and matching HLA type. Notes on the study in general: What dominated the ex vivo response were HLA-C-restricted CMV-specific TCR beta clonotypes. Summed public TCR beta family frequency identified CMV carriers bearing the relevant HLA.

Each CDR3 protein is one row after TCRdb ran MiXCR on the reads. The sample includes approximately 110,000 distinct CDR3 sequences, roughly 31% of them seen just once. The CDR3 contains 13 residues. V lost 8 bases to trimming and J lost 14 bases, with 24 bases between them. This clonotype was picked up a small number of times. Its antigen is unidentified. This sample comprised CD8+ T cells from cultured PBMCs, obtained from culture after CMV antigen stimulation. The chain has TRBV12-3 or TRBV12-4 and TRBJ1-2, with TRBD1 as a possible D gene (5 bases). The sequence was obtained from a human donor in good health (CMV status not recorded). Some clones in this sample may be carry-over from other donors' samples. CDR3 residues: CASGLAGPRDSTF. The CDR3 DNA follows: TGTGCCAGCGGGCTGGCAGGGCCTAGGGATTCGACCTTC.